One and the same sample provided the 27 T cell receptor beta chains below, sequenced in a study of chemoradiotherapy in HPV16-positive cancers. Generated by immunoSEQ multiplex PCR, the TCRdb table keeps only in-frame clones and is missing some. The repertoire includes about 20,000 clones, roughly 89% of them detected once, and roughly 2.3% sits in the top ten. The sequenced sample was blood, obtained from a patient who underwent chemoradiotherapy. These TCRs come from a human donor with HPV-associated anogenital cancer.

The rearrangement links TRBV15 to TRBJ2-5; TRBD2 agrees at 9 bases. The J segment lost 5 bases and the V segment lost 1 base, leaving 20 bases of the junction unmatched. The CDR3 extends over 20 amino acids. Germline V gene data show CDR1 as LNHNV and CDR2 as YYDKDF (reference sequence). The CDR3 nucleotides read TGTGCCACCAGCAGAGGGGCCTGGGGAGAGGGACTAGCTCGGATGGAGACCCAGTACTTC. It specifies CATSRGAWGEGLARMETQYF.

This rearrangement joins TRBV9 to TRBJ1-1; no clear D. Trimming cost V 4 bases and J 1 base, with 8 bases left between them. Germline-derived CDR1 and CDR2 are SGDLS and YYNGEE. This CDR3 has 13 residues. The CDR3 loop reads CASSPWENTEAFF. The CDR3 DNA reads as TGTGCCAGCAGCCCCTGGGAGAACACTGAAGCTTTCTTT.

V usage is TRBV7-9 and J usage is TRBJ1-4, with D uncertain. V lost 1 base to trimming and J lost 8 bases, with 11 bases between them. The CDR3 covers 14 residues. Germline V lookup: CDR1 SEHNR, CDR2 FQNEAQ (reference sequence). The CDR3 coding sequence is TGTGCCAGCAGCTTAGGTGTGGCAGACGAAAAACTGTTTTTT. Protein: CASSLGVADEKLFF.

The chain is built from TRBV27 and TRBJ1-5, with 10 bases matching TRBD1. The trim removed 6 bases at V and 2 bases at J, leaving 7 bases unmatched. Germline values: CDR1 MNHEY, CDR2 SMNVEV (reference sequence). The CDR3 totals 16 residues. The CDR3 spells CASRGTGVGGNQPQHF. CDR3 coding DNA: TGTGCCAGCAGGGGGACAGGGGTAGGAGGCAATCAGCCCCAGCATTTT.

The CDR3 DNA follows: TGTGCCAGCAGCGCGGGGGACAGTTCCTACGAGCAGTACTTC. The encoded protein is CASSAGDSSYEQYF. V gene TRBV9 combines with J gene TRBJ2-7, with D possibly TRBD1 on 7 matching bases. Looked up from germline, CDR1 is SGDLS and CDR2 is YYNGEE. CDR3 length: 14 amino acids. The V and J ends lost 3 bases and 1 base respectively, with 11 bases between them.

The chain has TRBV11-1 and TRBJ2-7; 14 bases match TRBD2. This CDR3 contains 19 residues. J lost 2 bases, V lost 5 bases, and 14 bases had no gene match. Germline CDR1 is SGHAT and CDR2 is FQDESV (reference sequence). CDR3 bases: TGTGCCAGCAGCCCGTTGGGGGGACTAGCGGGGGAGATCCCCTACGAGCAGTACTTC. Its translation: CASSPLGGLAGEIPYEQYF.

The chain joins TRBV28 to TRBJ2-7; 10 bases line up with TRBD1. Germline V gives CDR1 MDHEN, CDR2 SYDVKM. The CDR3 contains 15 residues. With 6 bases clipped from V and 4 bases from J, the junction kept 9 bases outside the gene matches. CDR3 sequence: CASRLFGTGEYEQYF. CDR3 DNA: TGTGCCAGCAGGCTTTTCGGGACAGGGGAGTACGAGCAGTACTTC. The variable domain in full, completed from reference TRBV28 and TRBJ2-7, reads DVKVTQSSRYLVKRTGEKVFLECVQDMDHENMFWYRQDPGLGLRLIYFSYDVKMKEKGDIPEGYSVSREKKERFSLILESASTNQTSMYLCASRLFGTGEYEQYFGPGTRLTVT.

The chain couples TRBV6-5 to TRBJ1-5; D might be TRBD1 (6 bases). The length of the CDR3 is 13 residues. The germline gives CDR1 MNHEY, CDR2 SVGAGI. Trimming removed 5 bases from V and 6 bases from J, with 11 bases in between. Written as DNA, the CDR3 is TGTGCCAGCAGTCCAACAGGGATTCAGCCCCAGCATTTT. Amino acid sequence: CASSPTGIQPQHF.

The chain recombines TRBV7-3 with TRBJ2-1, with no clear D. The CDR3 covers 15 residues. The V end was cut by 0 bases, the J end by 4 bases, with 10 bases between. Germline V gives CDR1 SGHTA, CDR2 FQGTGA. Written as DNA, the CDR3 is TGTGCCAGCAGCTTAACAGCTGGGGAATACAATGAGCAGTTCTTC. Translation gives CASSLTAGEYNEQFF.

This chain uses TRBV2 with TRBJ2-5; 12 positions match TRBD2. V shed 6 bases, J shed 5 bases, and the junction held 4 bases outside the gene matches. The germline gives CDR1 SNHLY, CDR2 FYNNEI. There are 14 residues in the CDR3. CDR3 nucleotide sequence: TGTGCCAGCAGACTAGCGGGAGGTATGGAGACCCAGTACTTC. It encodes CASRLAGGMETQYF.

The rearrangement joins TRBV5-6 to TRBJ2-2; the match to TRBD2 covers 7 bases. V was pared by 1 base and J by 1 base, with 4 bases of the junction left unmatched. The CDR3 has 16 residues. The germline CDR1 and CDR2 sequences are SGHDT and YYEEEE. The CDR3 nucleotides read TGTGCCAGCAGCTTGCAGGCGGGGGAGAACACCGGGGAGCTGTTTTTT. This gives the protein CASSLQAGENTGELFF.

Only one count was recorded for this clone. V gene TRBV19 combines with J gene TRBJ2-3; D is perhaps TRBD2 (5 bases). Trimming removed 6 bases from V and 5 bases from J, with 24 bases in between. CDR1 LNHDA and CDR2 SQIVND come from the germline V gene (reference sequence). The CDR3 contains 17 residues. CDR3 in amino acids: CASRSLDLASSEDTQYF. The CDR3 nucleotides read TGTGCCAGTAGGAGCCTGGACTTGGCCTCTTCAGAAGATACGCAGTATTTT. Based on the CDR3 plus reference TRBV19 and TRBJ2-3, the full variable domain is DGGITQSPKYLFRKEGQNVTLSCEQNLNHDAMYWYRQDPGQGLRLIYYSQIVNDFQKGDIAEGYSVSREKKESFPLTVTSAQKNPTAFYLCASRSLDLASSEDTQYFGPGTRLTVL.

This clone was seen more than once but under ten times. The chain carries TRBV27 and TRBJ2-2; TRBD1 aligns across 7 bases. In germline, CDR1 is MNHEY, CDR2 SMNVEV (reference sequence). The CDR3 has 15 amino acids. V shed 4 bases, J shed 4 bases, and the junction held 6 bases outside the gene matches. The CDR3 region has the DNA TGTGCCAGCAGTTCAGAGGGGGCGGGCACCGGGGAGCTGTTTTTT. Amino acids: CASSSEGAGTGELFF.

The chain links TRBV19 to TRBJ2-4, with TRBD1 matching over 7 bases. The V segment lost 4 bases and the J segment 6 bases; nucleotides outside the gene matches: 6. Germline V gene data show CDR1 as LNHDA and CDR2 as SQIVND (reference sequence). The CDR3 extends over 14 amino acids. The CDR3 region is CASSTGTVGNIQYF. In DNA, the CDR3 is TGTGCCAGTAGTACCGGGACAGTAGGAAACATTCAGTACTTC.

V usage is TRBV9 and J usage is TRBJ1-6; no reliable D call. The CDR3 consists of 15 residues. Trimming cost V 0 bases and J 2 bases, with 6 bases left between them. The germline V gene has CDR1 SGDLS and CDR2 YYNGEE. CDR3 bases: TGTGCCAGCAGCGTAGACGGGGCCTATAATTCACCCCTCCACTTT. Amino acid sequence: CASSVDGAYNSPLHF.

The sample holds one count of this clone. The CDR3 spells CASSSDRVTGELFF. The CDR3 nucleotides are TGTGCCAGCAGCTCCGACAGGGTCACCGGGGAGCTGTTTTTT. The V gene is TRBV11-1, the J gene TRBJ2-2, with TRBD1 identical over 7 bases. This CDR3 comprises 14 residues. The germline CDR1 and CDR2 sequences are SGHAT and FQDESV (reference sequence). V lost 4 bases and J lost 4; bases outside the gene matches: 3.

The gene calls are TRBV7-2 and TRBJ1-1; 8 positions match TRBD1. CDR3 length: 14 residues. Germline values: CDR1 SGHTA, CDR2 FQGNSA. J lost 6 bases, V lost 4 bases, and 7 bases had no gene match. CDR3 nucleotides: TGTGCCAGCAGCTCGCACAGGGGGTCCCCTGAAGCTTTCTTT. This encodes CASSSHRGSPEAFF.

CDR3 loop: CASSPRGKSYNEQFF. The DNA for the CDR3 is TGTGCCAGCAGCCCCCGGGGGAAGTCCTACAATGAGCAGTTCTTC. The chain employs TRBV7-3 and TRBJ2-1, with D perhaps TRBD2 (6 bases). This CDR3 has 15 residues. Germline-derived CDR1 and CDR2 are SGHTA and FQGTGA. The V gene lost 5 bases and the J gene lost 1 base, with 12 bases spanning the gap.

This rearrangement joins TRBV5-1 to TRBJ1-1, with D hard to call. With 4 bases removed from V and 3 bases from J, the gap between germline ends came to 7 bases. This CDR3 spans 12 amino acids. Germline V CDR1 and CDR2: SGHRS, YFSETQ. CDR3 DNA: TGCGCCAGCAGCAACCAAGACACTGAAGCTTTCTTT. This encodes CASSNQDTEAFF. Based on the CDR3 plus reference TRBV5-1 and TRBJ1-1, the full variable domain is KAGVTQTPRYLIKTRGQQVTLSCSPISGHRSVSWYQQTPGQGLQFLFEYFSETQRNKGNFPGRFSGRQFSNSRSEMNVSTLELGDSALYLCASSNQDTEAFFGQGTRLTVV.

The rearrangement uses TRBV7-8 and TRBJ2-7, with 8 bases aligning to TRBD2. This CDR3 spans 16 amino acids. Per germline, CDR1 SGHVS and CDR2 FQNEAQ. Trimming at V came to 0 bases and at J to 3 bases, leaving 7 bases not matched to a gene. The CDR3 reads CASSLACGGGCYEQYF. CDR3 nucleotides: TGTGCCAGCAGCTTAGCATGCGGCGGGGGGTGCTACGAGCAGTACTTC.

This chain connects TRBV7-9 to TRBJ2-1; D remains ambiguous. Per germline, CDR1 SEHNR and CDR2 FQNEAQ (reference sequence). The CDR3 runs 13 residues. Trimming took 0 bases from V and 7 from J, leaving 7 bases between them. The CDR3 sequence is CASSLASRNEQFF. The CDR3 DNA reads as TGTGCCAGCAGCTTAGCATCGCGGAATGAGCAGTTCTTC.

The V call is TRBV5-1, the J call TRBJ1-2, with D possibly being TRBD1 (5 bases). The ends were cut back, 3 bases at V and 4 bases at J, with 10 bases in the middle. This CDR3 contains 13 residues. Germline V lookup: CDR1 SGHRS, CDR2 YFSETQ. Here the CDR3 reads CASSSTGLYGYTF. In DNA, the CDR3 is TGCGCCAGCAGCTCTACAGGTCTCTATGGCTACACCTTC.

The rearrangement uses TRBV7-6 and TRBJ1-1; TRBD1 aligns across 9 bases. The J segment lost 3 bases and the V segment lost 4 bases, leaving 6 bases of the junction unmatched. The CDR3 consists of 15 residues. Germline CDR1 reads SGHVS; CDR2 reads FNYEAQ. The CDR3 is CASSWTDRGYTEAFF. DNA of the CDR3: TGTGCCAGCAGCTGGACGGACAGGGGTTACACTGAAGCTTTCTTT.

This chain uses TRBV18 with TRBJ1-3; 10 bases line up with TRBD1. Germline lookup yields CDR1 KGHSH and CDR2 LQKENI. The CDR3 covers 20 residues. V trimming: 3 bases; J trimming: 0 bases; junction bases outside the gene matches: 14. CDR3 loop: CASSPVTGTGAIISGNTIYF. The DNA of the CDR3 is TGTGCCAGCTCACCCGTAACCGGGACAGGGGCGATTATCTCTGGAAACACCATATATTTT.

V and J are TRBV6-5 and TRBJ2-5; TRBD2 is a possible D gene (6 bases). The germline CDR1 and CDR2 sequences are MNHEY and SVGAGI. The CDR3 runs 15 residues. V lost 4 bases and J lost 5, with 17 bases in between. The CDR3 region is CASSSLLYAGETQYF. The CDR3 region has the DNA TGTGCCAGCAGTTCGCTCCTATATGCGGGGGAGACCCAGTACTTC.

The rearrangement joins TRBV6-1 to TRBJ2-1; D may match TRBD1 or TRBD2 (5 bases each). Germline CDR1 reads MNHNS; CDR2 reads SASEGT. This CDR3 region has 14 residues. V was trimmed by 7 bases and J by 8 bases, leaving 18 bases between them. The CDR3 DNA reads TGTGCCAGCAAACGGGACCCCGCGACCGATGAGCAGTTCTTC. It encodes CASKRDPATDEQFF.

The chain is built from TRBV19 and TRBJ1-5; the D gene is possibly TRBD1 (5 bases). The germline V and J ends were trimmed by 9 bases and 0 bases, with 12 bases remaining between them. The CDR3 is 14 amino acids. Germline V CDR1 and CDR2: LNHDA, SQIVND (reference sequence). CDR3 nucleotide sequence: TGTGCCAGCCGCCAGGGAAGTAGCAATCAGCCCCAGCATTTT. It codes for CASRQGSSNQPQHF.